This entry is about one T cell receptor beta chain. This sample is part of a study of cytomegalovirus exposure and HLA in healthy donors. Germline CDR1 is SNHLY and CDR2 is FYNNEI. J gave up 4 bases and V 9 bases, and 2 bases lay outside the gene matches. The CDR3 covers 12 residues. PCR employed 60 Vbeta and 13 Jbeta primers. The method was immunoSEQ multiplex PCR; TCRdb's version includes in-frame clones alone and lacks a portion of them. The sample carries some 50,000 clones, 55% to 80% recorded once. This chain connects TRBV2 to TRBJ2-5, with 10 bases identical to TRBD1. This sequence was found in a woman between 45 and 65 years old in good health and CMV-seropositive. The source material was PBMCs. The CDR3: CASGQGVETQYF. The CDR3, as DNA: TGTGCCAGTGGACAGGGGGTAGAGACCCAGTACTTC.